There are many counts of the clone carrying this T cell receptor (beta chain). Its antigen is not identified. This entry comes from a study of blood T cells in healthy people across ages. Primed by a sample-barcoded 5' primer and a J-beta primer mix, a second PCR proceeded for about 6 to 12 cycles. MiXCR was run by TCRdb on the 5' RACE reads, yielding one entry per CDR3 protein. This sample carries hundreds of thousands of distinct CDR3 sequences, more than 25% of them seen once, and the ten largest clones take around 15%. Approximately 9.2 milliliters was the volume of peripheral blood drawn from each donor. Study observations and caveats: The fall in TCR beta diversity per million T cells was roughly linear with age.

The CDR3 spans 17 residues. The V and J ends lost 5 bases and 3 bases, in that order; junction bases with no gene match: 10. Germline assignment: CDR1 SGHTA and CDR2 FQGNSA. This TCR derives from a woman of 80 years or more in good health. The chain combines TRBV7-2 with TRBJ1-5, with 10 positions matching TRBD1. Sequenced: blood. This CDR3 is CASSEYGTGDFNQPQHF. The CDR3 bases are TGTGCCAGCAGCGAGTACGGGACAGGGGACTTCAATCAGCCCCAGCATTTT.